This T cell receptor beta chain was captured by sequencing in a study of CD4+ T cells in melanoma. Study observations and caveats: A reported correlation linked neoantigen-specific CD4+ T cells to CD8+, macrophage and B cell function. Reportedly, melanoma neoantigen-specific CD4+ T cells showed varied differentiation states.

Only in-frame clones appear in the TCRdb table, and some are missing; sequencing was by immunoSEQ multiplex PCR. This repertoire shows about 18,000 clones, under 90% found once; its top ten account for around 5%. Notes on this clone: Antigen: not known.

The trim removed 4 bases at V and 5 bases at J, leaving 9 bases unmatched. The germline V gene has CDR1 GTSNPN and CDR2 SVGIG (reference sequence). This CDR3 is built from 16 residues. This clonotype was sampled from a human donor with melanoma. The chain combines TRBV30 with TRBJ2-1; the match to TRBD2 covers 12 bases. Material: cells from a culture (not recorded whether cultured in vitro). CDR3 amino acids: CAWNLAGGPVNNEQFF. The CDR3 DNA follows: TGTGCCTGGAACCTAGCGGGGGGGCCCGTCAACAATGAGCAGTTCTTC.